This TCR beta chain was sequenced for a study of blood T cell repertoires in COVID-19. Study details: Samples came from the United States, Italy and Spain, spanning acute and convalescent COVID-19. The cDNA or gDNA used as material had been derived from T cells, B-cell-depleted T cells, or PBMCs.

The assay was immunoSEQ multiplex PCR, and TCRdb's table has in-frame clones only and misses some. The sample gives 440,000 or so clones, approximately 89% of which show up once; 1.5% to 1.8% is in the top ten. Seattle-derived patients entered the study during active infection and were followed longitudinally. The sequenced sample was peripheral blood. The clonotype was recovered from a middle-aged woman with COVID-19, enrolled during active disease.

CDR3 sequence (DNA): TGTGCCAGCACGCCTGGGAGCTCCTACAATGAGCAGTTCTTC. Its protein is CASTPGSSYNEQFF. The chain employs TRBV19 and TRBJ2-1, with TRBD2 as a possible D gene (5 bases). V dropped 9 bases and J dropped 0 bases, with 12 bases sitting between them. The CDR3 contains 14 residues. The germline V gene encodes CDR1 LNHDA and CDR2 SQIVND (reference sequence).